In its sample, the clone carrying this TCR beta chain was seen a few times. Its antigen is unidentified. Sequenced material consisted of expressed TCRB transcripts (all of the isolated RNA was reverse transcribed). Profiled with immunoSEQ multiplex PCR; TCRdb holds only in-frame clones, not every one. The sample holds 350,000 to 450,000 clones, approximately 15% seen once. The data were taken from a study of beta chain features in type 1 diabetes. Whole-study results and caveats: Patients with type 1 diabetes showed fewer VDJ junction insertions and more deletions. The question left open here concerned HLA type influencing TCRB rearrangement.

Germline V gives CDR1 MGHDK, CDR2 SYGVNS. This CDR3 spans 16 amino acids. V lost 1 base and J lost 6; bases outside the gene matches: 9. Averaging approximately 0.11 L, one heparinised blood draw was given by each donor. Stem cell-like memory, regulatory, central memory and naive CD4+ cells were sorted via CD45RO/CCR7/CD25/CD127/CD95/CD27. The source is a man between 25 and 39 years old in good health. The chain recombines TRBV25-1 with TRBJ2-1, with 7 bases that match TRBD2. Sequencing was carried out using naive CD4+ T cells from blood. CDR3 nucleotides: TGTGCCAGCAGTGAATTCAGCGGGACGACTACCAATGAGCAGTTCTTC. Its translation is CASSEFSGTTTNEQFF.